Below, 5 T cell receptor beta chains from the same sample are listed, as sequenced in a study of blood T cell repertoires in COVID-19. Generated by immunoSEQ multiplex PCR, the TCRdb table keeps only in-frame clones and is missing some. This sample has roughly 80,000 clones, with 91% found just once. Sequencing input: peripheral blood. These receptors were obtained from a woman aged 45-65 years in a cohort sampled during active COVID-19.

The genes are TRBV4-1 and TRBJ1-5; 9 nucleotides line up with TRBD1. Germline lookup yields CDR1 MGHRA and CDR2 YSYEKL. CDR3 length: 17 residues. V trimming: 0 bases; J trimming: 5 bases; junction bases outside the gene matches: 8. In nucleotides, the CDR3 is TGCGCCAGCAGCCAAGACCCGGGACAGGGAGAATATCAGCCCCAGCATTTT. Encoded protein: CASSQDPGQGEYQPQHF.

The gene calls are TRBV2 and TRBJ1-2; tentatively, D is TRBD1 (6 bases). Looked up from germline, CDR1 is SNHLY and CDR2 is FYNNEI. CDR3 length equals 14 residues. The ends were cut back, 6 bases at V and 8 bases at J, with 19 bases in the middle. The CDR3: CASSGGQSLAGYTF. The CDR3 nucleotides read TGTGCCAGCAGCGGCGGACAGAGTCTGGCGGGCTACACCTTC.

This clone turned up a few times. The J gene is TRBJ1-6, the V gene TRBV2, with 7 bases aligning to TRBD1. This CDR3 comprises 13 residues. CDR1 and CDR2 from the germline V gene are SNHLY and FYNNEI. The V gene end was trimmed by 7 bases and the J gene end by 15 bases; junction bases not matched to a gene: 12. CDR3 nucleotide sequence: TGTGCCAGCAACGGGGAGACAGGGAATCTCCTCCACTTT. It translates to CASNGETGNLLHF.

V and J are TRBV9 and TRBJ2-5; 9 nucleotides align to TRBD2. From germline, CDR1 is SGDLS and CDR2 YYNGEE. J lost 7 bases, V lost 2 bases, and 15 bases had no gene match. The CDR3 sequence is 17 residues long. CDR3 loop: CASSVTAGGRWGPTQYF. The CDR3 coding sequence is TGTGCCAGCAGCGTCACCGCGGGGGGGAGATGGGGTCCGACCCAGTACTTC. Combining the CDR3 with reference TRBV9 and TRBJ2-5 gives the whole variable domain DSGVTQTPKHLITATGQRVTLRCSPRSGDLSVYWYQQSLDQGLQFLIQYYNGEERAKGNILERFSAQQFPDLHSELNLSSLELGDSALYFCASSVTAGGRWGPTQYFGPGTRLLVL.

CDR3 sequence: CASSLGTPYEQYF. The CDR3, as DNA: TGCGCCAGCAGCTTAGGGACTCCTTACGAGCAGTACTTC. V gene TRBV5-1 combines with J gene TRBJ2-7, with D maybe TRBD2 (6 bases). Trimming took off 2 bases at V and 4 bases at J, with 10 bases between the two ends. The length of the CDR3 is 13 residues. The germline CDR1 and CDR2 sequences are SGHRS and YFSETQ.